What follows are 25 T cell receptor beta chains derived from one specimen sequenced in a study of shared clonotypes between healthy human individuals. Data came from immunoSEQ multiplex PCR; TCRdb stores just in-frame clones and leaves some out. Of about 710,000 clones detected, 72% appear once; the ten largest clones hold about 1.7%. Material: memory CD4+ T cells sorted from blood. Subset specified: CD45RA-negative fraction. All receptors come from a woman aged 30 to 39 in good health.

The chain is built from TRBV7-2 and TRBJ2-7, with 9 positions matching TRBD1. Losses at the gene ends were 5 bases for V and 1 base for J; bases not matched to a gene: 9. The CDR3 spans 16 residues. CDR1 and CDR2 from the germline V gene are SGHTA and FQGNSA. In DNA form, the CDR3 reads TGTGCCAGCAGCCCGGACGGGACAGGGCATTCCTACGAGCAGTACTTC. As protein: CASSPDGTGHSYEQYF.

The J gene is TRBJ2-1, the V gene TRBV7-2; D remains unclear. Germline CDR1 is SGHTA and CDR2 is FQGNSA. This CDR3 is built from 13 residues. V was clipped by 1 base and J by 4 bases, with 5 bases between them. CDR3: CASSLVGYNEQFF. DNA for the CDR3: TGTGCCAGCAGCTTAGTGGGTTACAATGAGCAGTTCTTC.

A remark on this clone: Other DNA sequences in this sample translate to the same CDR3. V usage is TRBV18 and J usage is TRBJ1-1, with D unresolved. CDR1 KGHSH and CDR2 LQKENI come from the germline V gene. CDR3 length: 15 residues. V dropped 3 bases and J dropped 1 base, with 12 bases sitting between them. The chain's CDR3 is CASSPPGLPNTEAFF. CDR3 DNA sequence: TGTGCCAGCTCACCTCCCGGGTTACCGAACACTGAAGCTTTCTTT.

The CDR3 is CSAHRLEKLFF. CDR3 DNA sequence: TGCAGTGCCCATCGGCTTGAAAAACTGTTTTTT. The genes are TRBV20-1 and TRBJ1-4, with D hard to call. Trimming took off 6 bases at V and 7 bases at J, with 9 bases between the two ends. Germline V gene data show CDR1 as DFQATT and CDR2 as SNEGSKA (reference sequence). This CDR3 comprises 11 residues.

The V and J genes are TRBV29-1 and TRBJ2-1; 11 positions agree with TRBD2. The CDR3 is 15 residues long. Per the germline V gene, CDR1 is SQVTM and CDR2 is ANQGSEA. With 3 bases clipped from V and 8 bases from J, the junction kept 9 bases outside the gene matches. The chain's CDR3 is CSVEGLAGGGDEQFF. In DNA, the CDR3 is TGCAGCGTTGAGGGGCTAGCGGGGGGAGGCGATGAGCAGTTCTTC.

V gene TRBV7-3 combines with J gene TRBJ2-2, with TRBD2 identical over 8 bases. The CDR3 runs 16 residues. Germline lookup yields CDR1 SGHTA and CDR2 FQGTGA. The trim removed 5 bases at V and 4 bases at J, leaving 9 bases unmatched. The CDR3 loop is CASSPKAGAGTGELFF. The DNA of the CDR3 is TGTGCCAGCAGCCCAAAAGCGGGAGCGGGCACCGGGGAGCTGTTTTTT.

The J gene is TRBJ2-7, the V gene TRBV7-2, with D unresolved. Trimming took off 6 bases at V and 2 bases at J, with 11 bases between the two ends. Germline V gene data show CDR1 as SGHTA and CDR2 as FQGNSA. The CDR3 contains 13 residues. This CDR3 reads CASRPSRTYEQYF. CDR3 DNA: TGTGCCAGCAGGCCGAGCCGGACCTACGAGCAGTACTTC.

As to this clone: This may be a read error: a much more frequent sequence differs by one nucleotide. The chain joins TRBV7-8 to TRBJ1-3; D not resolved. Trimming shortened V by 2 bases and J by 4 bases, and 3 bases separated the two germline ends. Germline CDR1 SGHVS, CDR2 FQNEAQ. The CDR3 extends over 12 amino acids. CDR3 DNA: TGTGCCAGCAGCTTATCCGGAAACACCATATATTTT. Translating gives CASSLSGNTIYF.

The J gene is TRBJ2-7, the V gene TRBV11-2; 8 positions match TRBD1. V gave up 5 bases and J gave up 6 bases; unmatched junction bases: 15. The CDR3 sequence is 16 residues long. Germline assignment: CDR1 SGHAT and CDR2 FQNNGV. The CDR3 nucleotides read TGTGCCAGCAGCGTTCTATTTTCCGGACAGGGTCGCGAGCAGTACTTC. Its translation: CASSVLFSGQGREQYF.

J is TRBJ1-1 and V is TRBV6-1; D gene unclear. From germline, CDR1 is MNHNS and CDR2 SASEGT. Trimming pared 2 bases from V and 4 bases from J, leaving 5 bases between. CDR3 length: 12 amino acids. The CDR3 DNA follows: TGTGCCAGCAGTGAATCGGGCACTGAAGCTTTCTTT. It encodes CASSESGTEAFF.

The chain combines TRBV7-9 with TRBJ2-7; possibly TRBD1 for D (6 bases). CDR3 length: 15 residues. Germline assignment: CDR1 SEHNR and CDR2 FQNEAQ (reference sequence). The germline V and J ends were trimmed by 5 bases and 0 bases, with 14 bases remaining between them. CDR3 sequence: CASSRLGTSSYEQYF. The CDR3, as DNA: TGTGCCAGCAGCCGCTTGGGGACAAGCTCCTACGAGCAGTACTTC.

This clone was found once. The J gene is TRBJ2-7, the V gene TRBV7-7, with 8 positions matching TRBD2. This CDR3 spans 16 amino acids. Germline CDR1 SSHAT, CDR2 FNYEAQ (reference sequence). Trimming took 0 bases from V and 6 from J; bases not matched to a gene: 10. This chain's CDR3 is CASSLAHSGIGSEQYF. The DNA for the CDR3 is TGTGCCAGCAGCTTAGCGCATAGCGGGATAGGTTCCGAGCAGTACTTC.

The genes are TRBV6-5 and TRBJ2-2; no reliable D call. The CDR3 is 14 residues long. CDR1 and CDR2 from the germline V gene are MNHEY and SVGAGI. The V gene lost 6 bases and the J gene lost 1 base, with 9 bases spanning the gap. The CDR3 DNA reads TGTGCCAGCAGCCCACAGCGGAACACCGGGGAGCTGTTTTTT. Encoded protein: CASSPQRNTGELFF.

The chain couples TRBV5-1 to TRBJ2-1; TRBD2 agrees at 10 bases. Germline trimming cut 5 bases from V and 2 bases from J; bases unmatched to any gene: 1. Germline V gene data show CDR1 as SGHRS and CDR2 as YFSETQ. This CDR3 comprises 14 residues. The DNA for the CDR3 is TGCGCCAGCAGGGGACTAGCGACCTACAATGAGCAGTTCTTC. Translated, it gives CASRGLATYNEQFF. Full variable domain (remainder filled in from reference TRBV5-1 and TRBJ2-1): KAGVTQTPRYLIKTRGQQVTLSCSPISGHRSVSWYQQTPGQGLQFLFEYFSETQRNKGNFPGRFSGRQFSNSRSEMNVSTLELGDSALYLCASRGLATYNEQFFGPGTRLTVL.

This sequence joins TRBV5-6 and TRBJ2-1, with a possible D match to TRBD2 (6 bases). Germline values: CDR1 SGHDT, CDR2 YYEEEE. This CDR3 spans 16 amino acids. The V and J ends lost 0 bases and 3 bases respectively, with 13 bases between them. The CDR3 DNA follows: TGTGCCAGCAGCTTGGCCCATAGGGGACTCTACAATGAGCAGTTCTTC. Protein: CASSLAHRGLYNEQFF.

This rearrangement joins TRBV7-8 to TRBJ2-1; D gene ambiguous. Trimming removed 2 bases from V and 6 bases from J, with 26 bases in between. CDR1 and CDR2 from the germline V gene are SGHVS and FQNEAQ. The CDR3 covers 19 residues. CDR3 bases: TGTGCCAGCAGCTTACCCCCCCATAAGCGTACCAGCTCTGGCAATGAGCAGTTCTTC. Protein product: CASSLPPHKRTSSGNEQFF.

V and J are TRBV7-8 and TRBJ1-2; no firm D call. The V gene lost 1 base and the J gene lost 5 bases, with 17 bases spanning the gap. CDR3 length: 16 residues. CDR1 and CDR2 from the germline V gene are SGHVS and FQNEAQ. CDR3: CASSLGGSSWVYGYTF. The CDR3 DNA reads as TGTGCCAGCAGCTTAGGAGGGTCTTCCTGGGTATATGGCTACACCTTC.

The chain joins TRBV11-3 to TRBJ2-5; D gene uncertain. Germline V gives CDR1 SGHNT, CDR2 YENEEA. Trimming took 2 bases from V and 3 from J, leaving 7 bases between them. This CDR3 is built from 13 residues. The CDR3: CASSLSSEETQYF. The CDR3 DNA is TGTGCCAGCAGCTTAAGCAGCGAAGAGACCCAGTACTTC.

The chain joins TRBV2 to TRBJ2-1; D unresolved. The CDR3 is made up of 13 amino acids. V dropped 6 bases and J dropped 3 bases, with 9 bases sitting between them. From germline, CDR1 is SNHLY and CDR2 FYNNEI. In DNA, the CDR3 is TGTGCCAGCAGCTCCATATACTACAATGAGCAGTTCTTC. Amino acids: CASSSIYYNEQFF.

V is TRBV5-4 and J is TRBJ1-4, with D possibly being TRBD1 (5 bases). Germline V gene lookup returns CDR1 SGHNT and CDR2 YYREEE (reference sequence). Trimming left V 7 bases short and J 8 bases short, with 15 bases between. This CDR3 has 13 amino acids. The CDR3 loop reads CASSGGLDEKLFF. CDR3 nucleotides: TGTGCCAGCTCGGGGGGTCTCGACGAAAAACTGTTTTTT.

V gene TRBV10-1 combines with J gene TRBJ2-7; 7 nucleotides line up with TRBD2. CDR3 length: 13 residues. The J segment lost 4 bases and the V segment lost 3 bases, leaving 3 bases of the junction unmatched. Germline CDR1 WNHNN, CDR2 SYGVQD (reference sequence). In DNA, the CDR3 is TGCGCCAGCAGTGATGGTAGCGGGTACGAGCAGTACTTC. Its translation: CASSDGSGYEQYF.

V gene TRBV7-3 combines with J gene TRBJ2-7; D ambiguous. The CDR3 covers 14 residues. Germline lookup yields CDR1 SGHTA and CDR2 FQGTGA. With 4 bases removed from V and 7 bases from J, the gap between germline ends came to 17 bases. CDR3 residues: CASSSGPNSWEQYF. The CDR3 DNA follows: TGTGCCAGCAGCTCCGGACCCAACAGCTGGGAGCAGTACTTC.

The chain employs TRBV7-8 and TRBJ2-1; D is perhaps TRBD2 (6 bases). Trimming removed 4 bases at V and 6 bases at J, with 19 bases between. The CDR3 is 16 residues long. The germline V gene encodes CDR1 SGHVS and CDR2 FQNEAQ. The CDR3 DNA sequence: TGTGCCAGCAGCTCCAGTGGTGGTGCGGGAATCAATGAGCAGTTCTTC. Encoded protein: CASSSSGGAGINEQFF.

This sequence joins TRBV11-2 and TRBJ2-2; D uncertain. From germline, CDR1 is SGHAT and CDR2 FQNNGV. V was pared by 1 base and J by 1 base, with 10 bases between. The CDR3 covers 16 residues. As DNA, the CDR3 is TGTGCCAGCAGCTTAGGCGTCTCATTGAACACCGGGGAGCTGTTTTTT. Encoded protein: CASSLGVSLNTGELFF. The complete variable domain, with remaining parts taken from reference TRBV11-2 and TRBJ2-2, reads EAGVAQSPRYKIIEKRQSVAFWCNPISGHATLYWYQQILGQGPKLLIQFQNNGVVDDSQLPKDRFSAERLKGVDSTLKIQPAKLEDSAVYLCASSLGVSLNTGELFFGEGSRLTVL.

This clone is a singleton in its sample. The chain has TRBV14 and TRBJ1-2; D uncertain. Germline CDR1 and CDR2: SGHDN and FVKESK. V was clipped by 4 bases and J by 0 bases, with 18 bases between them. CDR3 length: 17 amino acids. The CDR3 loop is CASSPRMLRAANYGYTF. CDR3 nucleotides: TGTGCCAGCAGCCCCCGGATGTTGAGGGCCGCTAACTATGGCTACACCTTC.